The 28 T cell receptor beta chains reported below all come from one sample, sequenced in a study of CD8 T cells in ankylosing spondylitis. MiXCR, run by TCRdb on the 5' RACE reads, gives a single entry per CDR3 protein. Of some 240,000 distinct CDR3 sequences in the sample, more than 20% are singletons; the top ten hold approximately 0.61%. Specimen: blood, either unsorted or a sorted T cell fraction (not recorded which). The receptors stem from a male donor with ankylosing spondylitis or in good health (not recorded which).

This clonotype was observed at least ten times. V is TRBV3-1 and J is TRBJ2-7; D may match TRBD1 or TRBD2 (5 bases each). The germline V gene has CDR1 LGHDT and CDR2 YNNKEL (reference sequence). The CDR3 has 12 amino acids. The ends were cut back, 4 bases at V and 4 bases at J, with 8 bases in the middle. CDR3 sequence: CASSRDRYEQYF. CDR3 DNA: TGTGCCAGCAGCCGGGACCGGTACGAGCAGTACTTC.

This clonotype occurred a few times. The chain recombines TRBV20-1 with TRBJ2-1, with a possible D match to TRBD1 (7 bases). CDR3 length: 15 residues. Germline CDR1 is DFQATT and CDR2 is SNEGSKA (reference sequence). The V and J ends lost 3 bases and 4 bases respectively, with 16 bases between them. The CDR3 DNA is TGCAGTGCTAGGCCCCCGCAGGGGGGTTACAATGAGCAGTTCTTC. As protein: CSARPPQGGYNEQFF.

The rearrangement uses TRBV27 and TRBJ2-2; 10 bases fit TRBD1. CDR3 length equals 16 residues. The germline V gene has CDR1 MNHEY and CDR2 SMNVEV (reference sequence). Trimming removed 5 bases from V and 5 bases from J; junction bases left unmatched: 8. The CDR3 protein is CASSPWGTGDTGELFF. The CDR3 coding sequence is TGTGCCAGCAGTCCATGGGGGACAGGGGATACCGGGGAGCTGTTTTTT.

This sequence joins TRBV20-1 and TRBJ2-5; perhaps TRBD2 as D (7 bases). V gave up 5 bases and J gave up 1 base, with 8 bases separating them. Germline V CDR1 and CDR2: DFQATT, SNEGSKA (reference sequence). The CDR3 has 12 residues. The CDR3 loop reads CSAGGAQETQYF. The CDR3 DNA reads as TGCAGTGCTGGGGGGGCCCAAGAGACCCAGTACTTC.

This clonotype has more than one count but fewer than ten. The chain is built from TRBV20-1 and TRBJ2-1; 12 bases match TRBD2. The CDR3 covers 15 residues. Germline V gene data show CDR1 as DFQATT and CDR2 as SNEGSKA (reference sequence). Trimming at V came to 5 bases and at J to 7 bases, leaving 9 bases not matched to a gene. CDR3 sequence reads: CSAAQLAGGRNEQFF. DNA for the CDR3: TGCAGTGCTGCCCAACTAGCGGGGGGCCGGAATGAGCAGTTCTTC.

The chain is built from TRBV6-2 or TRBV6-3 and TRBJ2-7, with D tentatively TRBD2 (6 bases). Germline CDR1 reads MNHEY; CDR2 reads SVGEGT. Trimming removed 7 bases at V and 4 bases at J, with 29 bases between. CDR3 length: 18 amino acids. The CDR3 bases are TGTGCCAGCATTTCGATAACCTCCCGGAGGCAGGGAGGATACGAGCAGTACTTC. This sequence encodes CASISITSRRQGGYEQYF.

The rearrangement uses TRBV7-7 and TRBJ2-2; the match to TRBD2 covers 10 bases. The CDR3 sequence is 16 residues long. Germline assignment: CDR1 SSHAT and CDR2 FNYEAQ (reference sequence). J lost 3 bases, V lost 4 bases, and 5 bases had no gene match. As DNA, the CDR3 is TGTGCCAGCAGCTCCCTCAGCGGGGGGGACACCGGGGAGCTGTTTTTT. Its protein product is CASSSLSGGDTGELFF.

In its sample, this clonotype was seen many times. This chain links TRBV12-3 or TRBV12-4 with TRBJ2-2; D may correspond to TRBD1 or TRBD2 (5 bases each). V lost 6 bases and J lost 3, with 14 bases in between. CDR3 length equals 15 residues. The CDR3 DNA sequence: TGTGCCAGCAGCCAGGGACCCACGGACACCGGGGAGCTGTTTTTT. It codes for CASSQGPTDTGELFF.

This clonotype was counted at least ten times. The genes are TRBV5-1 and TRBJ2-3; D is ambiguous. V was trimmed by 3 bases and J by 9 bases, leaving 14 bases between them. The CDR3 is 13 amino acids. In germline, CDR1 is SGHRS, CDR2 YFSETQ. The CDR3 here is CASSYTLVGTQYF. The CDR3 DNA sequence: TGCGCCAGCAGCTATACCCTTGTGGGAACGCAGTATTTT.

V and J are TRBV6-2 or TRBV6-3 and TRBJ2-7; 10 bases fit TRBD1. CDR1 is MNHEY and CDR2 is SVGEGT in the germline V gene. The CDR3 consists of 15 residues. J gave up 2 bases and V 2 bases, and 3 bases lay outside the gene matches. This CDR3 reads CASSYRDRGAYEQYF. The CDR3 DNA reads TGTGCCAGCAGTTACCGGGACAGGGGCGCCTACGAGCAGTACTTC.

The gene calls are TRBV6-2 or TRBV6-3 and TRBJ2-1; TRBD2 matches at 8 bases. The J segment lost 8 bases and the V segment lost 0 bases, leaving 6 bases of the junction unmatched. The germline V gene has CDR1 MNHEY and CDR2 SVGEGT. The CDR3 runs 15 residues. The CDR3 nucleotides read TGTGCCAGCAGTTACTCGAAACTCGGGAGGGATGAGCAGTTCTTC. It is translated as CASSYSKLGRDEQFF.

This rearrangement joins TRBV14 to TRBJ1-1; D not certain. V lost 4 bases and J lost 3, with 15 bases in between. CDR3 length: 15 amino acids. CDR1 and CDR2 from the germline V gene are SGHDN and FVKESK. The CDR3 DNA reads TGTGCCAGCAGCCTACAGCCAACCTCCGACACTGAAGCTTTCTTT. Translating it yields CASSLQPTSDTEAFF.

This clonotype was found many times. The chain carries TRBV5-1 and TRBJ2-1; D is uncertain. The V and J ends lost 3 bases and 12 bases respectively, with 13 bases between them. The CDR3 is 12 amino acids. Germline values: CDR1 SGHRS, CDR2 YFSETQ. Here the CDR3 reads CASSSPGLVQFF. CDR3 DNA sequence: TGCGCCAGCAGCTCCCCAGGCTTGGTGCAGTTCTTC.

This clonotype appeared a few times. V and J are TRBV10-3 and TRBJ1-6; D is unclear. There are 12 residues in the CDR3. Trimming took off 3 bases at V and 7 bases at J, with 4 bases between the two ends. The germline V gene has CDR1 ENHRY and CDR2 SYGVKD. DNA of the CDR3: TGTGCCATCAGTGAAACAAATTCACCCCTCCACTTT. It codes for CAISETNSPLHF.

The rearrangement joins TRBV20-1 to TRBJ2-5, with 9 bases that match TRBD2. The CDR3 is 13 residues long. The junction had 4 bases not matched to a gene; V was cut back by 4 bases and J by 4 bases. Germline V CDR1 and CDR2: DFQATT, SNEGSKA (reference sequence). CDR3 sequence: CSATGTSPETQYF. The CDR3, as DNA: TGCAGTGCTACAGGGACTAGCCCAGAGACCCAGTACTTC.

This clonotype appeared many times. Written as DNA, the CDR3 is TGCAGTGCTGAACAGGGATTAGAGCAGTACTTC. Protein product: CSAEQGLEQYF. The chain employs TRBV20-1 and TRBJ2-7, with D perhaps matching TRBD1 (6 bases). The ends were cut back, 5 bases at V and 7 bases at J, with 12 bases in the middle. This CDR3 contains 11 residues. Germline CDR1 is DFQATT and CDR2 is SNEGSKA (reference sequence).

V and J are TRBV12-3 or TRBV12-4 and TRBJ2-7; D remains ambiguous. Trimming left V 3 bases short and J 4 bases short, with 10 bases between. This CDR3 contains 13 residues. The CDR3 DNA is TGTGCCAGCAGTTTGGGCTGGAGTTACGAGCAGTACTTC. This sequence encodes CASSLGWSYEQYF.

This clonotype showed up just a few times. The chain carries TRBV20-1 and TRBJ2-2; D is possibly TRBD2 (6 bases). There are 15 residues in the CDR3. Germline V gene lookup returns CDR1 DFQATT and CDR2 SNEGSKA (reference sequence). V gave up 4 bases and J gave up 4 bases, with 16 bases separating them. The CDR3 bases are TGCAGTGCTACCCCTGGGGTGCGGGGCACCGGGGAGCTGTTTTTT. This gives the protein CSATPGVRGTGELFF.

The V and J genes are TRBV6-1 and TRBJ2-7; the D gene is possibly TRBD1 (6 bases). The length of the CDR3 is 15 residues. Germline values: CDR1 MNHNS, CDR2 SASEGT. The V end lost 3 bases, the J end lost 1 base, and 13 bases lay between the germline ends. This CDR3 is CASSDIGTQSYEQYF. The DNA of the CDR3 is TGTGCCAGCAGTGACATTGGGACACAGTCCTACGAGCAGTACTTC.

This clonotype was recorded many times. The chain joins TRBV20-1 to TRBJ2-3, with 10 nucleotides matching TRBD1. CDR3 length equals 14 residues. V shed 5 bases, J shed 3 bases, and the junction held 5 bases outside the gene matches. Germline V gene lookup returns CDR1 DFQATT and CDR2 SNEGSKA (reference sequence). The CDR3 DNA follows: TGCAGTGCTCCCCGGACAGGGGGTACAGATACGCAGTATTTT. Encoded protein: CSAPRTGGTDTQYF.

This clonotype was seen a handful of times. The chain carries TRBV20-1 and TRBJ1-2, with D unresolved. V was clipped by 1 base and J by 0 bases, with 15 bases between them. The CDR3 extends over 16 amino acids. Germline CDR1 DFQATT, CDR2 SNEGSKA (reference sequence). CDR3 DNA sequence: TGCAGTGCTAGAGGGCAAGGGTCCTTCTCTAACTATGGCTACACCTTC. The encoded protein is CSARGQGSFSNYGYTF.

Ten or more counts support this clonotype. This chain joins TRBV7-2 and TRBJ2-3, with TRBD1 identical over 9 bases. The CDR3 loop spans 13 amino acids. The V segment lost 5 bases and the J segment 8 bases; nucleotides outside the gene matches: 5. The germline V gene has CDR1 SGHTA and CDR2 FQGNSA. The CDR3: CASSGTGMGTQYF. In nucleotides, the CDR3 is TGTGCCAGCAGCGGGACAGGGATGGGTACGCAGTATTTT.

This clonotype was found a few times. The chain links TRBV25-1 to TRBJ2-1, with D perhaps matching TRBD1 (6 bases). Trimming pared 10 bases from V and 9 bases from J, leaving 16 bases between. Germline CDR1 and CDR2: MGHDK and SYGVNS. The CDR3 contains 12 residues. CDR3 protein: CANLTGVREQFF. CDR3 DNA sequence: TGTGCCAACCTGACAGGCGTCCGTGAGCAGTTCTTC.

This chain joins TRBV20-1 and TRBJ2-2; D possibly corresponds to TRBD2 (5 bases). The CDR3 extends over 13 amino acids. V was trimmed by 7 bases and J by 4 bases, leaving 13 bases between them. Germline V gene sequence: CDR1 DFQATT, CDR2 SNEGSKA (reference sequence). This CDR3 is CSVLDSITGELFF. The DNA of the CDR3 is TGCAGTGTCCTGGACTCCATCACCGGGGAGCTGTTTTTT.

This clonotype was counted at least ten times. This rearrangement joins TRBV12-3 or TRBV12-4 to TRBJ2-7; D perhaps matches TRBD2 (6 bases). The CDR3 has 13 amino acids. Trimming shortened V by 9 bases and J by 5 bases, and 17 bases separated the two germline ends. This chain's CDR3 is CASSNWGEDEQYF. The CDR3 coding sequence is TGTGCCAGTTCGAACTGGGGGGAGGACGAGCAGTACTTC.

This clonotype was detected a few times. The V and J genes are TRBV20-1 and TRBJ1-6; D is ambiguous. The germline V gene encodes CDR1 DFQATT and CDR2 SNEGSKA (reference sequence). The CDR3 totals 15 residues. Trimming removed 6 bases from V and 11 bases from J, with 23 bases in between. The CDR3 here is CSAPPLGGLNTPLHF. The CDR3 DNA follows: TGCAGTGCACCTCCCCTAGGAGGGCTGAATACACCCCTCCACTTT.

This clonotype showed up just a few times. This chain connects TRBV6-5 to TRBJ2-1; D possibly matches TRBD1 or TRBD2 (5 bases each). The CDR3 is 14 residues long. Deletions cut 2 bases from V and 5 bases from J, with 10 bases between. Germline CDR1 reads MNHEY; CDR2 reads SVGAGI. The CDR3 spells CASSYTGHDNEQFF. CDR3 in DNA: TGTGCCAGCAGTTACACGGGGCATGACAATGAGCAGTTCTTC.

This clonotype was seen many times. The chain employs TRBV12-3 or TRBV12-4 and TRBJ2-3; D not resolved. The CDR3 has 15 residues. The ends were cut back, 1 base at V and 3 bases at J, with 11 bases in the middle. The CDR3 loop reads CASSLGAGVTDTQYF. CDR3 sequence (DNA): TGTGCCAGCAGTTTAGGGGCAGGTGTGACAGATACGCAGTATTTT.